This T cell receptor (beta chain) appears in the sequencing data of a study of T cells in Graves' hyperthyroidism and ophthalmopathy. With a duration under 2 months, the hyperthyroidism was newly diagnosed in patients aged 18 to 65. Patients were excluded for uncontrolled infection, other autoimmune disease, pregnancy or lactation. Used for diagnoses were clinical symptoms, serum thyroxine and TRAb, thyroid ultrasound and orbital computed tomography. This clonotype was detected many times. Amplification targeted TCR beta CDR3 regions from RNA transcripts. First-round RT-PCR with HTBI primers amplified the TCR CDR3 region. Via MiXCR, TCRdb re-called the multiplex PCR reads, giving one row per CDR3 protein. The sample has some 770,000 distinct CDR3 sequences; about 15% are singletons. The origin of this receptor is a man aged 18-30 years with Graves' hyperthyroidism. Sequenced sample: blood.

The CDR3 DNA reads TGTGCCAGCAGTTACGAGGTGGGAGAGGGCTACGAGCAGTACTTC. It specifies CASSYEVGEGYEQYF. V is TRBV6-2 or TRBV6-3 and J is TRBJ2-7; perhaps TRBD2 as D (5 bases). The CDR3 loop spans 15 amino acids. The germline V gene has CDR1 MNHEY and CDR2 SVGEGT. Trimming removed 2 bases from V and 3 bases from J, with 14 bases in between.